Detailed here is one TCR beta chain. The antigen remains unidentified. The entry originates in a study of shared clonotypes between healthy human individuals. Under the authors' procedure: Owing to the provision of junction-only sequences devoid of quality scores by immunoSEQ, filtering differed. Sequenced by immunoSEQ multiplex PCR; TCRdb stores in-frame clones only, minus some. The V and J calls and clone size were taken over from that table, and D and trimming were inferred from the DNA. There are fewer than 2.5 million clones in the sample; 93% occur only once, and approximately 0.37% lies in the top ten. V was clipped by 10 bases and J by 0 bases, with 15 bases between them. Germline V gene lookup returns CDR1 LNHDA and CDR2 SQIVND (reference sequence). This CDR3 has 14 amino acids. Study conclusions and caveats: Naive CD4 clonotypes were shared across a handful of donors at 5% to 6%. Compared with memory subsets, naive subsets generally had larger estimated richness.

The TCR was taken from a man between 18 and 35 years old in good health. Some clones in this sample may be carry-over from other donors' samples. The source material was naive CD4+ T cells from PBMCs. Subset reported: CD45RA+ positively selected. This chain links TRBV19 with TRBJ1-2; D unresolved. DNA for the CDR3: TGTGCCACGAGTGGCGGAGCAGCTAACTATGGCTACACCTTC. Amino acids: CATSGGAANYGYTF. The whole variable domain, remainder taken from reference TRBV19 and TRBJ1-2, is DGGITQSPKYLFRKEGQNVTLSCEQNLNHDAMYWYRQDPGQGLRLIYYSQIVNDFQKGDIAEGYSVSREKKESFPLTVTSAQKNPTAFYLCATSGGAANYGYTFGSGTRLTVV.